The T cell receptor (beta chain) under discussion was sequenced for a study of blood T cell repertoires in COVID-19. Study in general: Samples of COVID-19 (acute and convalescent) were obtained from the United States, Italy and Spain. Nucleic acid was either cDNA or gDNA, and it came from T cells, B-cell-depleted T cells, or PBMCs.

Original methodology: Using reference gene primer amplification, nucleated cell counts were estimated. The data were produced by immunoSEQ multiplex PCR, yet TCRdb's version contains in-frame clones alone and is incomplete. Clone size and the V and J calls come from that table; the DNA yielded D and trimming. Of about 190,000 clones in the sample, over 70% were seen once. This clone was seen a handful of times. The CDR3 runs 16 residues. CDR1 and CDR2 from the germline V gene are SGHVS and FQNEAQ. V lost 5 bases to trimming and J lost 3 bases; unmatched junction nucleotides: 7. The sample consisted of peripheral blood. The rearrangement links TRBV7-8 to TRBJ2-1; TRBD2 matches 10 bases. This sequence was found in a man in his sixties with active or convalescent COVID-19. This CDR3 reads CASSPSGRPLYNEQFF. Here the CDR3 DNA reads TGTGCCAGCAGCCCTAGCGGGAGACCCCTCTACAATGAGCAGTTCTTC.